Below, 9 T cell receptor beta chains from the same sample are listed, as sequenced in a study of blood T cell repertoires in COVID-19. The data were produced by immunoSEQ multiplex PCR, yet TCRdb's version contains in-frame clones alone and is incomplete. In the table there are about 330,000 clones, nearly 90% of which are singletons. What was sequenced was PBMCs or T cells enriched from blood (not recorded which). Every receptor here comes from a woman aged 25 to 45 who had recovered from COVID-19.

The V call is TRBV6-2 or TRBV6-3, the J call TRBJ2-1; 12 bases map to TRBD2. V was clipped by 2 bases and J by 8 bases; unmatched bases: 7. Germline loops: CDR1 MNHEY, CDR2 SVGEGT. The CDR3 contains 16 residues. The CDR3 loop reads CASSYRLAGASDEQFF. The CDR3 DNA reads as TGTGCCAGCAGTTACCGACTAGCGGGGGCTTCGGATGAGCAGTTCTTC.

CDR3 in DNA: TGTGCCAGCAGGAACACCCTGGGGCGTGAAAAACTGTTTTTT. It yields the protein CASRNTLGREKLFF. The J gene is TRBJ1-4, the V gene TRBV6-5, with a tentative D call TRBD1 (5 bases). Germline loops: CDR1 MNHEY, CDR2 SVGAGI. V shed 6 bases and J shed 7 bases, with 15 bases lying between them. This CDR3 has 14 amino acids.

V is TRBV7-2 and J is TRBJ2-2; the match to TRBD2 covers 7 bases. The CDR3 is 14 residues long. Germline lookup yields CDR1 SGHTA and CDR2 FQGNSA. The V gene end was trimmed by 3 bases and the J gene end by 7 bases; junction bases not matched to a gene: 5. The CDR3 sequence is CASSLGGVVGELFF. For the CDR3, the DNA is TGTGCCAGCAGCTTGGGAGGGGTGGTCGGGGAGCTGTTTTTT.

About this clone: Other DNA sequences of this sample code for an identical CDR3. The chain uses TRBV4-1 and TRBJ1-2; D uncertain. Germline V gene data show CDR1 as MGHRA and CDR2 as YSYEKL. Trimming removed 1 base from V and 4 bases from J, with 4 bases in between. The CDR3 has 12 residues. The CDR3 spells CASSQGVYGYTF. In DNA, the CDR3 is TGCGCCAGCAGCCAAGGCGTCTATGGCTACACCTTC.

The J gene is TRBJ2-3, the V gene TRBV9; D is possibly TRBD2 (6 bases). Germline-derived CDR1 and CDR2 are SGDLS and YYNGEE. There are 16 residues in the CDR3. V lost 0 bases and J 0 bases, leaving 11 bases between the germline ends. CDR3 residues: CASSVGGGISTDTQYF. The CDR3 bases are TGTGCCAGCAGCGTAGGTGGGGGGATTAGCACAGATACGCAGTATTTT.

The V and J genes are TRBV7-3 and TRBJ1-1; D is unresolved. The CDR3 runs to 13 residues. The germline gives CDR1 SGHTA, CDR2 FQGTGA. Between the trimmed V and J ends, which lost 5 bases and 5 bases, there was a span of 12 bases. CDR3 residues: CASSLDQRTEAFF. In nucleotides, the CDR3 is TGTGCCAGCAGCCTAGACCAAAGGACTGAAGCTTTCTTT.

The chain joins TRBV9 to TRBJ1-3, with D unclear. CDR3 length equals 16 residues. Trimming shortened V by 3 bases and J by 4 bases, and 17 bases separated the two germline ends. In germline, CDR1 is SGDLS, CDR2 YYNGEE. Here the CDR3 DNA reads TGTGCCAGCAGCGCACTACTTACGGCGAGGGGAAACACCATATATTTT. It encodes CASSALLTARGNTIYF. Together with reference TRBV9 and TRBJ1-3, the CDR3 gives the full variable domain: DSGVTQTPKHLITATGQRVTLRCSPRSGDLSVYWYQQSLDQGLQFLIQYYNGEERAKGNILERFSAQQFPDLHSELNLSSLELGDSALYFCASSALLTARGNTIYFGEGSWLTVV.

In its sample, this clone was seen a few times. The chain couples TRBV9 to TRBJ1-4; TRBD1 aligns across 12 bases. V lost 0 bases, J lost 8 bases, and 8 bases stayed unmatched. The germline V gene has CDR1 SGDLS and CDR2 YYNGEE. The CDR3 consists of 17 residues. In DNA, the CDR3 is TGTGCCAGCAGCGTAGCCGGGACAGGGGGCCGGGGGGAAAAACTGTTTTTT. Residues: CASSVAGTGGRGEKLFF.

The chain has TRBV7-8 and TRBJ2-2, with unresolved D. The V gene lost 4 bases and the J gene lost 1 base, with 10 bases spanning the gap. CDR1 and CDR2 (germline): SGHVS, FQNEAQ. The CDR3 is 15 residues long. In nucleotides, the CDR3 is TGTGCCAGCAGCTCAGGCCCCTGGAACACCGGGGAGCTGTTTTTT. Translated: CASSSGPWNTGELFF.